Each of the 30 T cell receptor beta chains below was sequenced from the same sample in a study of control samples from healthy donors and cancer patients. The table came from immunoSEQ multiplex PCR; TCRdb's copy has only in-frame clones and leaves some out. The table lists roughly 400,000 clones, 80% to 95% of them singletons, with more than 6% in the top ten. Sequences were obtained from PBMCs. These receptors all come from a man between 35 and 55 years old with head and neck cancer.

The rearrangement uses TRBV6-6 and TRBJ2-7; D might be TRBD1 (5 bases). Per the germline V gene, CDR1 is MNHNY and CDR2 is SVGAGI (reference sequence). The CDR3 totals 13 residues. Trimming shortened V by 8 bases and J by 6 bases, and 17 bases separated the two germline ends. The CDR3 loop reads CASASGKKGEQYF. For the CDR3, the DNA is TGTGCCAGCGCTTCAGGGAAGAAGGGCGAGCAGTACTTC.

The rearrangement uses TRBV6-2 or TRBV6-3 and TRBJ2-1; perhaps TRBD2 as D (6 bases). Germline assignment: CDR1 MNHEY and CDR2 SVGEGT. Trimming pared 4 bases from V and 0 bases from J, leaving 28 bases between. The CDR3 covers 21 residues. CDR3: CASSLTLPPGVSEGSYNEQFF. CDR3 sequence (DNA): TGTGCCAGCAGTTTAACTCTCCCGCCGGGGGTCTCTGAAGGCTCCTACAATGAGCAGTTCTTC.

The genes are TRBV5-8 and TRBJ2-7; D gene ambiguous. Trimming removed 1 base from V and 2 bases from J, with 10 bases in between. CDR3 length: 14 amino acids. Looked up from germline, CDR1 is SGHTS and CDR2 is YDEGEE. CDR3 amino acids: CASSLFRFTYEQYF. CDR3 DNA sequence: TGTGCCAGCAGCTTGTTCAGGTTTACCTACGAGCAGTACTTC.

This chain joins TRBV27 and TRBJ2-3, with 8 bases identical to TRBD1. V dropped 5 bases and J dropped 4; count of bases not matched to a gene: 11. The length of the CDR3 is 16 residues. Germline V gene data show CDR1 as MNHEY and CDR2 as SMNVEV (reference sequence). The CDR3 here is CASSTARGRLADTQYF. CDR3 DNA sequence: TGTGCCAGCAGTACCGCCAGGGGGCGTCTCGCAGATACGCAGTATTTT.

This clone was detected only a few times. V and J are TRBV30 and TRBJ1-6; 8 nucleotides line up with TRBD1. This CDR3 is 14 amino acids long. Germline CDR1 reads GTSNPN; CDR2 reads SVGIG (reference sequence). The V and J ends lost 1 base and 10 bases, in that order; junction bases with no gene match: 6. The CDR3 here is CAWSADRGASPLHF. The CDR3 coding sequence is TGTGCCTGGAGTGCCGACAGGGGAGCCTCACCCCTCCACTTT.

The chain joins TRBV5-6 to TRBJ1-3; D is possibly TRBD1 (6 bases). With 4 bases removed from V and 7 bases from J, the gap between germline ends came to 15 bases. Germline CDR1 reads SGHDT; CDR2 reads YYEEEE. CDR3 length: 14 amino acids. The CDR3 DNA reads TGTGCCAGCAGCCTTCCGGGACAAACTAACACCATATATTTT. Encoded protein: CASSLPGQTNTIYF.

The chain carries TRBV28 and TRBJ2-1, with TRBD2 matching over 12 bases. V lost 5 bases and J lost 4; bases outside the gene matches: 6. The CDR3 sequence is 16 residues long. Germline CDR1 is MDHEN and CDR2 is SYDVKM. The CDR3 spells CASSPILAGGYNEQFF. CDR3 sequence (DNA): TGTGCCAGCAGTCCCATCCTAGCGGGAGGGTACAATGAGCAGTTCTTC.

The chain carries TRBV27 and TRBJ2-7, with 8 positions matching TRBD2. The CDR3 covers 15 residues. Germline V lookup: CDR1 MNHEY, CDR2 SMNVEV (reference sequence). V gave up 6 bases and J gave up 2 bases; unmatched junction bases: 9. CDR3: CASRPTGGSPYEQYF. The DNA of the CDR3 is TGTGCCAGCAGACCAACGGGAGGGTCCCCCTACGAGCAGTACTTC.

The J gene is TRBJ1-2, the V gene TRBV18; 9 bases fit TRBD1. The trim removed 4 bases at V and 7 bases at J, leaving 16 bases unmatched. CDR3 length: 17 amino acids. Germline CDR1 and CDR2: KGHSH and LQKENI. The CDR3 nucleotides read TGTGCCAGCTCACTCCCCCCTAACCGGGACAGGGCCCGTGGCTACACCTTC. It translates to CASSLPPNRDRARGYTF.

This chain links TRBV7-8 with TRBJ1-6; maybe TRBD1 (6 bases). There are 17 residues in the CDR3. V lost 5 bases, J lost 4 bases, and 18 bases lay in between. Germline assignment: CDR1 SGHVS and CDR2 FQNEAQ. CDR3 nucleotide sequence: TGTGCCAGCAGCAGGACAGAGTCTTACTCTTATAATTCACCCCTCCACTTT. As protein: CASSRTESYSYNSPLHF.

The J gene is TRBJ1-6, the V gene TRBV7-8; no reliable D call. The CDR3 covers 15 residues. V lost 5 bases and J lost 7, with 15 bases in between. Germline V gene lookup returns CDR1 SGHVS and CDR2 FQNEAQ. DNA of the CDR3: TGTGCCAGCAGCCTCTCGGGGATCAACAATTCACCCCTCCACTTT. It encodes CASSLSGINNSPLHF.

V gene TRBV19 combines with J gene TRBJ2-7; D unclear. This CDR3 contains 13 residues. Germline V gene lookup returns CDR1 LNHDA and CDR2 SQIVND (reference sequence). V lost 1 base to trimming and J lost 4 bases, with 8 bases between them. CDR3 loop: CASSIGWGYEQYF. The CDR3 coding sequence is TGTGCCAGTAGTATAGGGTGGGGATACGAGCAGTACTTC.

V and J are TRBV14 and TRBJ1-4; 8 positions match TRBD1. From germline, CDR1 is SGHDN and CDR2 FVKESK. CDR3 length: 14 residues. Trimming cost V 4 bases and J 8 bases; bases outside gene matches: 6. CDR3 sequence (DNA): TGTGCCAGCAGCCGAGGACAGGGTCCGGAAAAACTGTTTTTT. Translating gives CASSRGQGPEKLFF.

The chain has TRBV29-1 and TRBJ1-1; D is uncertain. CDR3 size: 13 residues. V dropped 7 bases and J dropped 0 bases, with 12 bases sitting between them. The germline CDR1 and CDR2 sequences are SQVTM and ANQGSEA. As DNA, the CDR3 is TGCAGCGCCCAACGAGGTTTGAACACTGAAGCTTTCTTT. Its protein product is CSAQRGLNTEAFF.

The genes are TRBV19 and TRBJ1-5; D uncertain. From germline, CDR1 is LNHDA and CDR2 SQIVND (reference sequence). Trimming left V 4 bases short and J 7 bases short, with 23 bases between. The CDR3 totals 17 residues. The CDR3: CASSTPGLRRADQPQHF. In DNA form, the CDR3 reads TGTGCCAGTAGTACTCCGGGTCTTAGACGGGCCGACCAGCCCCAGCATTTT.

The chain is built from TRBV19 and TRBJ1-2, with 8 bases lining up with TRBD1. CDR1 and CDR2 (germline): LNHDA, SQIVND (reference sequence). Unmatched junction bases numbered 10, after V lost 3 bases and J lost 7 bases. The CDR3 runs to 15 residues. The CDR3: CASSIRGYDRGGYTF. In nucleotides, the CDR3 is TGTGCCAGTAGTATCCGTGGTTACGACAGGGGTGGCTACACCTTC.

This clone was seen a single time. The chain is built from TRBV7-2 and TRBJ1-5; unclear D gene. The CDR3 loop spans 12 amino acids. Germline CDR1 reads SGHTA; CDR2 reads FQGNSA. The V end was cut by 1 base, the J end by 8 bases, with 6 bases between. CDR3 sequence (DNA): TGTGCCAGCAGCTTAGGGGAAGAGCCCCAGCATTTT. Amino acid sequence: CASSLGEEPQHF.

V and J are TRBV5-1 and TRBJ2-3, with a tentative D call TRBD2 (5 bases). V gave up 4 bases and J gave up 4 bases, with 13 bases separating them. The CDR3 runs to 14 residues. Germline CDR1 is SGHRS and CDR2 is YFSETQ. CDR3 in amino acids: CASSSERVPDTQYF. In nucleotides, the CDR3 is TGCGCCAGCAGCAGTGAGAGGGTGCCAGATACGCAGTATTTT.

The chain has TRBV4-1 and TRBJ1-2; unclear D gene. Germline CDR1 and CDR2: MGHRA and YSYEKL. V was clipped by 1 base and J by 0 bases, with 9 bases between them. CDR3 size: 15 residues. For the CDR3, the DNA is TGCGCCAGCAGCCAAGGACGGGCCACTAACTATGGCTACACCTTC. Translation gives CASSQGRATNYGYTF.

The gene calls are TRBV30 and TRBJ1-5, with D unresolved. Germline V CDR1 and CDR2: GTSNPN, SVGIG (reference sequence). The CDR3 runs 13 residues. V lost 5 bases, J lost 0 bases, and 8 bases lay in between. The CDR3: CAWAETSNQPQHF. CDR3 nucleotides: TGTGCCTGGGCAGAGACTAGCAATCAGCCCCAGCATTTT. The whole variable domain, filled in from reference TRBV30 and TRBJ1-5, reads SQTIHQWPATLVQPVGSPLSLECTVEGTSNPNLYWYRQAAGRGLQLLFYSVGIGQISSEVPQNLSASRPQDRQFILSSKKLLLSDSGFYLCAWAETSNQPQHFGDGTRLSIL.

The chain recombines TRBV11-2 with TRBJ2-7; 10 bases align to TRBD1. CDR1 and CDR2 from the germline V gene are SGHAT and FQNNGV. V lost 5 bases to trimming and J lost 5 bases; unmatched junction nucleotides: 15. CDR3 size: 17 residues. The CDR3 coding sequence is TGTGCCAGCAGCCTTCGGATCAGGGACAGGGGCGCCCACGAGCAGTACTTC. It codes for CASSLRIRDRGAHEQYF.

Here the CDR3 reads CASMDGTLRGRPQHF. In DNA, the CDR3 is TGTGCCAGTATGGACGGAACCTTGCGGGGTCGTCCCCAGCATTTT. J is TRBJ1-5 and V is TRBV19; D is unclear. The CDR3 has 15 residues. Trimming removed 7 bases from V and 10 bases from J, with 23 bases in between. The germline CDR1 and CDR2 sequences are LNHDA and SQIVND (reference sequence). Combining the CDR3 with reference TRBV19 and TRBJ1-5 gives the whole variable domain DGGITQSPKYLFRKEGQNVTLSCEQNLNHDAMYWYRQDPGQGLRLIYYSQIVNDFQKGDIAEGYSVSREKKESFPLTVTSAQKNPTAFYLCASMDGTLRGRPQHFGDGTRLSIL.

This chain uses TRBV21-1 with TRBJ2-1; TRBD1, the table's D call, was not compared with the DNA. TRBV21-1 is a pseudogene segment. CDR3 length: 13 residues. The CDR3 DNA reads as TGTGCCAGCAGCCCTCCGGGACAGAATGAGCAGTTCTTC. Translation: CASSPPGQNEQFF.

The chain employs TRBV19 and TRBJ1-2, with D uncertain. The germline V gene has CDR1 LNHDA and CDR2 SQIVND (reference sequence). V gave up 4 bases and J gave up 4 bases, with 4 bases separating them. This CDR3 region has 11 residues. The CDR3 sequence: CASSSSYGYTF. The CDR3 DNA sequence: TGTGCCAGTAGTAGTTCCTATGGCTACACCTTC.

This chain links TRBV2 with TRBJ2-2, with no clear D. Germline loops: CDR1 SNHLY, CDR2 FYNNEI. V lost 4 bases and J lost 8, with 17 bases in between. The CDR3 has 15 amino acids. CDR3 sequence: CASSARGWRSGELFF. CDR3 bases: TGTGCCAGCAGTGCTCGTGGTTGGCGCTCGGGGGAGCTGTTTTTT.

The V gene is TRBV30, the J gene TRBJ2-3, with 9 bases fitting TRBD2. V was pared by 1 base and J by 6 bases, with 5 bases of the junction left unmatched. CDR3 size: 14 residues. Germline CDR1 reads GTSNPN; CDR2 reads SVGIG (reference sequence). Here the CDR3 DNA reads TGTGCCTGGAGTGGCGGGGGGGCCCGGGATACGCAGTATTTT. Translation gives CAWSGGGARDTQYF.

This chain connects TRBV19 to TRBJ2-1; weak D call: TRBD2 (5 bases). CDR3 length: 12 amino acids. Trimming removed 3 bases from V and 6 bases from J, with 6 bases in between. Germline V CDR1 and CDR2: LNHDA, SQIVND (reference sequence). CDR3 DNA sequence: TGTGCCAGTAGTATGAGGGTCAATGAGCAGTTCTTC. This translates into CASSMRVNEQFF.

This clone appeared once. The chain's CDR3 is CASSTAGGPMSGELFF. For the CDR3, the DNA is TGTGCCAGCAGCACAGCGGGAGGGCCAATGTCCGGGGAGCTGTTTTTT. The chain is built from TRBV11-1 and TRBJ2-2; 10 nucleotides agree with TRBD2. Germline V lookup: CDR1 SGHAT, CDR2 FQDESV (reference sequence). The CDR3 loop spans 16 amino acids. Unmatched junction bases numbered 9, after V lost 5 bases and J lost 6 bases.

DNA for the CDR3: TGTGCCAGCAACTACGGGAGGGCCCTACAAGAGACCCAGTACTTC. Its protein is CASNYGRALQETQYF. The chain couples TRBV28 to TRBJ2-5; 8 bases fit TRBD2. There are 15 residues in the CDR3. The V gene end was trimmed by 7 bases and the J gene end by 2 bases; junction bases not matched to a gene: 9. The germline CDR1 and CDR2 sequences are MDHEN and SYDVKM.

This sequence joins TRBV5-1 and TRBJ2-1; 9 bases fit TRBD1. The V segment lost 3 bases and the J segment 3 bases; nucleotides outside the gene matches: 4. The CDR3 runs to 15 residues. Germline V CDR1 and CDR2: SGHRS, YFSETQ. The CDR3 DNA sequence: TGCGCCAGCAGCTCGGACAGGGGATTCTACAATGAGCAGTTCTTC. It codes for CASSSDRGFYNEQFF.